Listed below are T cell receptor beta chains from one sample, sequenced in a study of T cell responses to AZD1222 COVID-19 vaccine. Measured with immunoSEQ multiplex PCR; TCRdb has only the in-frame clones, and not every one. The top ten hold more than 0.85% of the sample, which has roughly 180,000 clones, 80% to 95% seen once. Sequencing was performed on peripheral blood, taken 28 days after the second dose of the MenACWY control vaccine. The receptors stem from an adult who received the MenACWY meningococcal vaccine as a control. Each CDR3 is given with its conserved first and last residue. A D gene is named only where the DNA matches it firmly. The size of a clone is reported for some rows only, either as once, few or many, or as a class for expanded clones.

>TRBD2|TRBV4-2|TRBJ2-3|.
TGTGCCAGCAGCCAAGTTAGCGGGGGGGCCAGTCAAAGTACGCAGTATTTT
CASSQVSGGASQSTQYF
>.|TRBV29-1|TRBJ1-2|.
TGCAGCGTTACCGGGACGCGGACCAGGGCATATGGCTACACCTTC
CSVTGTRTRAYGYTF
>.|TRBV18|TRBJ2-3|.
TGTGCCAGCTCACGTAACCAGGGTGGAAGCACAGATACGCAGTATTTT
CASSRNQGGSTDTQYF
>TRBD1|TRBV7-2|TRBJ2-2|.
TGTGCCAGCAGACGACAGGGGGCGAACACCGGGGAGCTGTTTTTT
CASRRQGANTGELFF
>TRBD2|TRBV10-2|TRBJ2-1|.
TGCGCCAGCAGGGTAGCGGGGGGCTCGGGCAATGAGCAGTTCTTC
CASRVAGGSGNEQFF
>TRBD1|TRBV9|TRBJ2-1|.
TGTGCCAGCAGCCGCACCGGGACAGGGTCCCATGAGCAGTTCTTC
CASSRTGTGSHEQFF
>TRBD1|TRBV6-2/TRBV6-3|TRBJ1-5|.
TGTGCCAGCAGCCTGACAGGGAATCAGCCCCAGCATTTT
CASSLTGNQPQHF
>TRBD2|TRBV6-6|TRBJ2-4|.
TGTGCCAGCAGTCTTGGGACTAGCGGGGGGGCCGGGAACATTCAGTACTTC
CASSLGTSGGAGNIQYF
>TRBD1|TRBV11-1|TRBJ1-4|once
TGTGCCAGCAGCATAATTGGACAGGCAACTAATGAAAAACTGTTTTTT
CASSIIGQATNEKLFF
>.|TRBV19|TRBJ1-1|.
TGTGCCAGTGAGACCCCCCAGGGGCGCCACACTGAAGCTTTCTTT
CASETPQGRHTEAFF
>.|TRBV19|TRBJ2-7|.
TGTGCCAGTAGTAGCCAAGCCCCTCCACTTTACGAGCAGTACTTC
CASSSQAPPLYEQYF
>.|TRBV7-2|TRBJ2-6|.
TGTGCCAGCAGCTTTTCGAGGACTGGGGCCAACGTCCTGACTTTC
CASSFSRTGANVLTF
>TRBD1|TRBV28|TRBJ1-2|.
TGTGCCAGCAGTTCCTTTCAGGGGGCGGGAGGCTACACCTTC
CASSSFQGAGGYTF